This T cell receptor (beta chain) derives from a study of blood T cell repertoires in COVID-19. Study summary: Researchers got acute and convalescent COVID-19 samples from the United States, Italy and Spain. PBMCs, B-cell-depleted T cells, or T cells provided the cDNA or gDNA that made up the material.

This clone was recorded a few times. In the source study's methods: Researchers report that nucleated cell counts were estimated from reference gene primer amplification. The protocol was immunoSEQ multiplex PCR, while the TCRdb copy is restricted to in-frame clones and leaves out a portion. V, J and clone size were drawn from that table, and D and trimming were deduced from the DNA. This sample has about 220,000 clones; approximately 80% occur once, and the top ten carry around 13%. The sequence derives from a human donor in a cohort sampled during active COVID-19. What was sequenced was peripheral blood.

The CDR3 loop is CASSYAPGDGYTF. Written as DNA, the CDR3 is TGTGCCAGCAGCTACGCCCCGGGGGATGGCTACACCTTC. The rearrangement links TRBV5-6 to TRBJ1-2; D perhaps matches TRBD1 (5 bases). This CDR3 has 13 amino acids. V dropped 3 bases and J dropped 6 bases, with 12 bases sitting between them. Germline CDR1 reads SGHDT; CDR2 reads YYEEEE.